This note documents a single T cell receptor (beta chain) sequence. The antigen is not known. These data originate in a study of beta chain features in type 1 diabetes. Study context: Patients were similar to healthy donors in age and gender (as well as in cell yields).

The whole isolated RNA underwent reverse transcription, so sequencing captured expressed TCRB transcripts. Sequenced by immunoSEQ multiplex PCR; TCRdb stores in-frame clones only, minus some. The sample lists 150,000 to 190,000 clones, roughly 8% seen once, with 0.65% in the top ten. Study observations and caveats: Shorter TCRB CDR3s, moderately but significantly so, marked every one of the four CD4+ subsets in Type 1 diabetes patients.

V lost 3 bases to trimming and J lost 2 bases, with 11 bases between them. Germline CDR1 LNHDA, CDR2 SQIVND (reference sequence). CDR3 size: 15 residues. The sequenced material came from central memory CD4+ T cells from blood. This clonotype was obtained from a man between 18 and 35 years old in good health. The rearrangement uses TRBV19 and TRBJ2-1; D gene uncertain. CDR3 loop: CASSISRSTYNEQFF. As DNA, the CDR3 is TGTGCCAGTAGTATCTCCAGGTCTACCTACAATGAGCAGTTCTTC. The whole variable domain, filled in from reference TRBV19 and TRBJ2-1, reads DGGITQSPKYLFRKEGQNVTLSCEQNLNHDAMYWYRQDPGQGLRLIYYSQIVNDFQKGDIAEGYSVSREKKESFPLTVTSAQKNPTAFYLCASSISRSTYNEQFFGPGTRLTVL.